These T cell receptor beta chains were read from a single sample in a study of blood T cells in healthy people across ages. TCRdb called the 5' RACE reads again in MiXCR, with one record for every CDR3 protein. Among more than 800,000 distinct CDR3 sequences, under 45% were seen once, and the ten largest hold 18%. Sample: blood. These receptor sequences come from a woman aged 55-70 years in good health. Each CDR3 is given with its conserved first and last residue. The D gene is left open where the match is weak. For some rows the clone size is stated as once, few or many, or as a class when expanded; others skip it.

d_gene | j_gene | abundance | v_gene | CDR3aa | CDR3nt
TRBD1 | TRBJ2-7 | many | TRBV9 | CASSPRTGDYEQYF | TGTGCCAGCAGCCCTAGGACAGGGGACTACGAGCAGTACTTC
TRBD2 | TRBJ2-3 | once | TRBV28 | CASSSILAPSTDTQYF | TGTGCCAGCAGTTCAATACTAGCGCCCAGCACAGATACGCAGTATTTT
. | TRBJ2-7 | . | TRBV12-3/TRBV12-4 | CASSYTGSGYEQYF | TGTGCCAGCAGTTACACAGGGTCGGGATACGAGCAGTACTTC
. | TRBJ2-5 | . | TRBV7-9 | CASSPSGAQYF | TGTGCCAGCAGCCCCTCTGGGGCCCAGTACTTC
. | TRBJ2-7 | few | TRBV3-1 | CASSQDRKAGHKAYEQYF | TGTGCCAGCAGCCAAGATCGAAAGGCGGGACACAAGGCCTACGAGCAGTACTTC
. | TRBJ1-5 | . | TRBV6-1 | CASSRRQVSNQPQHF | TGTGCCAGCAGCCGGAGACAGGTTAGCAATCAGCCCCAGCATTTT
. | TRBJ1-1 | . | TRBV5-1 | CASSLGWSTEAFF | TGCGCCAGCAGCTTGGGCTGGAGCACTGAAGCTTTCTTT
TRBD1 | TRBJ2-7 | many | TRBV11-1 | CASRHRTGESYEQYF | TGTGCCAGCAGGCATAGGACAGGGGAATCCTACGAGCAGTACTTC
. | TRBJ2-3 | . | TRBV5-1 | CASSVLVSDTQYF | TGCGCCAGCAGCGTGCTAGTTTCAGATACGCAGTATTTT
. | TRBJ1-2 | many | TRBV3-1 | CASSPGTAVVYGYTF | TGTGCCAGCAGCCCTGGGACGGCCGTTGTCTATGGCTACACCTTC
. | TRBJ2-5 | . | TRBV20-1 | CSADPTPGKIDQETQYF | TGCAGTGCGGACCCAACCCCAGGGAAAATCGACCAAGAGACCCAGTACTTC
. | TRBJ2-5 | . | TRBV6-5 | CASSRSSGGIHEQYF | TGTGCCAGCAGCCGTTCGAGCGGAGGGATTCATGAGCAGTACTTC
. | TRBJ2-7 | once | TRBV14 | CASSQNSLTYEQYF | TGTGCCAGCAGCCAGAACAGCCTGACCTACGAGCAGTACTTC
TRBD2 | TRBJ2-3 | . | TRBV12-3/TRBV12-4 | CASSRATSGTTDTQYF | TGTGCCAGCAGTCGCGCGACTAGCGGGACCACAGATACGCAGTATTTT
TRBD1 | TRBJ2-1 | . | TRBV18 | CASSPIGTGDYNEQFF | TGTGCCAGCTCACCTATAGGGACAGGGGATTACAATGAGCAGTTCTTC
. | TRBJ2-5 | few | TRBV20-1 | CSHLGGGKETQYF | TGCAGTCACCTCGGTGGGGGGAAAGAGACCCAGTACTTC
TRBD2 | TRBJ2-1 | few | TRBV29-1 | CSVVAGGVGEQFF | TGCAGCGTTGTAGCGGGAGGGGTGGGTGAGCAGTTCTTC
. | TRBJ2-7 | . | TRBV12-3/TRBV12-4 | CASSLAEGQLGEQYF | TGTGCCAGCAGTTTAGCGGAGGGACAACTGGGTGAGCAGTACTTC
. | TRBJ1-6 | few | TRBV10-3 | CAISDTDANSPLHF | TGTGCCATCAGTGATACTGATGCGAATTCACCCCTCCACTTT
TRBD2 | TRBJ2-7 | . | TRBV20-1 | CSTGGLAGSSSHEQYF | TGCAGTACCGGGGGACTAGCGGGATCGAGTTCCCACGAGCAGTACTTC
. | TRBJ2-3 | few | TRBV7-3 | CASSRLSADTQYF | TGTGCCAGCAGCCGTCTCTCCGCGGATACGCAGTATTTT
TRBD1 | TRBJ2-7 | . | TRBV7-2 | CASSGTGGTSYEQYF | TGTGCCAGCAGCGGAACAGGGGGCACATCCTACGAGCAGTACTTC
TRBD2 | TRBJ2-5 | . | TRBV6-2/TRBV6-3 | CAGSLIAGAYETQYF | TGTGCCGGCAGTTTAATAGCGGGAGCCTATGAGACCCAGTACTTC
. | TRBJ2-3 | few | TRBV10-3 | CAISGFPSTDTQYF | TGTGCCATCAGCGGATTCCCTAGCACAGATACGCAGTATTTT
. | TRBJ2-2 | few | TRBV20-1 | CSAPGPLNTGELFF | TGCAGTGCACCGGGACCCCTCAACACCGGGGAGCTGTTTTTT
. | TRBJ1-1 | . | TRBV20-1 | CSVRGGGDTEAFF | TGCAGTGTTAGAGGTGGGGGGGACACCGAAGCTTTCTTT
. | TRBJ1-2 | . | TRBV7-8 | CASSTSSGPYEKGYTF | TGTGCCAGCAGCACCTCCAGTGGGCCCTATGAGAAGGGCTACACCTTC
. | TRBJ2-7 | few | TRBV9 | CASSVYGGSSYEQYF | TGTGCCAGCAGCGTATATGGGGGTAGCTCCTACGAGCAGTACTTC
. | TRBJ2-6 | . | TRBV5-1 | CASSLDFTSGANVLTF | TGCGCCAGCAGCTTGGACTTCACCTCTGGGGCCAACGTCCTGACTTTC
TRBD1 | TRBJ2-3 | once | TRBV12-5 | CASARTGENTDTQYF | TGTGCTAGTGCCCGCACAGGGGAGAACACAGATACGCAGTATTTT
. | TRBJ2-5 | . | TRBV20-1 | CGALSPGRGQETQYF | TGCGGTGCTCTAAGTCCCGGACGGGGACAAGAGACCCAGTACTTT
. | TRBJ2-5 | few | TRBV6-5 | CASSYFQRHQETQYF | TGTGCCAGCAGTTACTTTCAGAGGCACCAAGAGACCCAGTACTTC
TRBD2 | TRBJ2-3 | . | TRBV20-1 | CSARSSGSADTQYF | TGCAGTGCTAGATCTAGCGGGAGCGCAGATACGCAGTATTTT
. | TRBJ2-7 | few | TRBV18 | CASSPGATFYEQYF | TGTGCCAGCTCACCAGGGGCTACATTCTACGAGCAGTACTTC
. | TRBJ1-2 | once | TRBV5-1 | CASSPRAGSGHTF | TGCGCCAGCAGCCCGCGGGCAGGGTCAGGCCACACCTTC
. | TRBJ2-5 | . | TRBV9 | CASSVPASYGETQYF | TGTGCCAGCAGCGTACCGGCTAGCTATGGAGAGACCCAGTACTTC
. | TRBJ1-4 | . | TRBV6-6 | CASSYLGTINEKLFF | TGTGCCAGCAGTTACTTAGGCACGATTAATGAAAAACTGTTTTTT
. | TRBJ1-4 | . | TRBV27 | CASSLWGSANEKLFF | TGTGCCAGCAGTTTATGGGGAAGTGCTAATGAAAAACTGTTTTTT
TRBD1 | TRBJ2-7 | . | TRBV7-8 | CASSARQGTYEQYF | TGTGCCAGCAGCGCAAGACAGGGAACCTACGAGCAGTACTTC
. | TRBJ1-2 | few | TRBV5-4 | CASSLVREYGYTF | TGTGCCAGCAGCTTGGTTCGGGAGTATGGCTACACCTTC
. | TRBJ2-3 | . | TRBV12-5 | CASGLVERSTDTQYF | TGTGCTAGTGGTTTGGTAGAGCGGAGCACAGATACGCAGTATTTT
. | TRBJ2-1 | . | TRBV11-3 | CASSFLQLSRNEQFF | TGTGCCAGCAGCTTTCTCCAACTTAGCAGGAATGAGCAGTTCTTC
TRBD2 | TRBJ2-1 | . | TRBV12-3/TRBV12-4 | CACNQLADNEQFF | TGTGCCTGCAACCAACTAGCGGACAATGAGCAGTTCTTC
. | TRBJ1-6 | once | TRBV25-1 | CASRLGAGNSPLHF | TGTGCCAGCAGGCTAGGGGCAGGGAATTCACCCCTCCACTTT
TRBD2 | TRBJ2-3 | . | TRBV29-1 | CSASSGSVADTQYF | TGCAGCGCCTCTAGCGGGAGTGTGGCAGATACGCAGTATTTT
TRBD1 | TRBJ1-2 | . | TRBV20-1 | CSARDEGTGGFGYTF | TGCAGTGCTAGAGATGAGGGGACAGGGGGGTTCGGCTACACCTTC
. | TRBJ1-4 | few | TRBV5-1 | CASSFSATNEKLFF | TGCGCCAGCAGCTTTTCCGCAACTAATGAAAAACTGTTTTTT
. | TRBJ2-6 | few | TRBV20-1 | CSATGSFSGANVLTF | TGCAGTGCTACCGGGTCCTTTTCTGGGGCCAACGTCCTGACTTTC
. | TRBJ2-3 | . | TRBV20-1 | CSARDVERYTQYF | TGCAGTGCTAGAGATGTCGAGCGTTATACGCAGTATTTT
. | TRBJ2-3 | few | TRBV7-2 | CASGSLGLYTDTQYF | TGTGCCAGCGGGTCCCTGGGACTGTACACAGATACGCAGTATTTT
. | TRBJ2-7 | . | TRBV20-1 | CSAIPTGVNEQYF | TGCAGTGCTATCCCGACGGGAGTAAACGAGCAGTATTTC
TRBD2 | TRBJ2-3 | . | TRBV20-1 | CSALGLVGLDTQYF | TGCAGTGCTTTGGGACTAGTTGGTTTGGATACGCAGTATTTT
TRBD2 | TRBJ2-1 | . | TRBV29-1 | CSVAASGRAINEQFF | TGCAGCGTTGCAGCTAGCGGGAGGGCTATCAATGAGCAGTTCTTC
. | TRBJ2-7 | few | TRBV27 | CASSLVGQGQAYEQYF | TGTGCCAGCAGTTTAGTGGGGCAGGGGCAAGCCTACGAGCAGTACTTC
. | TRBJ1-6 | . | TRBV4-2 | CASSQDPSFRGNSPLHF | TGTGCCAGCAGCCAAGACCCCTCGTTTAGGGGTAATTCACCCCTCCACTTT
. | TRBJ2-4 | . | TRBV27 | CASSPLGRYAKDIQYF | TGTGCCAGCAGCCCTCTCGGACGCTACGCCAAAGACATTCAGTACTTC
. | TRBJ2-7 | many | TRBV20-1 | CSAQRGRAHSYEQYF | TGCAGTGCCCAACGCGGCAGGGCCCACTCCTACGAGCAGTACTTC
TRBD2 | TRBJ2-3 | few | TRBV20-1 | CSARGPSGTSTDTQYF | TGCAGTGCTAGGGGCCCTAGCGGAACTAGCACAGATACGCAGTATTTT
TRBD1 | TRBJ1-2 | . | TRBV5-1 | CASSLETGGFRYGYTF | TGCGCCAGCAGCTTGGAGACAGGGGGCTTCCGCTATGGCTACACCTTC
. | TRBJ1-1 | . | TRBV20-1 | CSARGGGTEAFF | TGCAGTGCTAGAGGAGGGGGGACTGAAGCTTTCTTT